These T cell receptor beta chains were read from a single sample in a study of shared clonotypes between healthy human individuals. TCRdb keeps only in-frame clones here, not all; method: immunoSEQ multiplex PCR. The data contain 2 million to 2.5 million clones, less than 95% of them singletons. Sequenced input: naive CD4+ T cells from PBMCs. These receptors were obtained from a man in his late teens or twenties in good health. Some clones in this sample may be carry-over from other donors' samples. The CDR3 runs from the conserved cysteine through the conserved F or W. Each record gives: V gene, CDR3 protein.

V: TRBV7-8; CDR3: CASTRGGRGSNQPQHF
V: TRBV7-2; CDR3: CASSQWAGRAYNEQFF
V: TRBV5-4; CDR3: CASSLDSIYGYTF
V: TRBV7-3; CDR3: CASSSRTAMIHEQYF
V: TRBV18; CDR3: CASSRGLASYNEQFF
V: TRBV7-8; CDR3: CASSLSLSRAISYEQYF
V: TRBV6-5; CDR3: CASRAGSITGELFF
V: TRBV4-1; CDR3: CASSQAGSANEQFF
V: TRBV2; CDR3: CASRVGGYTF
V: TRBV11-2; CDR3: CASSFPMSRTEQFF
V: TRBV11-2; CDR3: CASSLGGTQYF
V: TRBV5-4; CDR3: CASSSGTLASTGELFF
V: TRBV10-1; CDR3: CASSGGQFYEQYF
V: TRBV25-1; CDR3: CASSETSGTDTQYF
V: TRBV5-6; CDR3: CASSRTGVYGYTF
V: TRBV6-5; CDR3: CASTRWGQGGETQYF
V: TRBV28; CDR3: CASSLIYNEQFF
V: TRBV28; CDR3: CASSLRPGGSVYGYTF
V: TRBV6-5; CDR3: CASRLSGTSTDTQYF
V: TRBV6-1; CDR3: CASSEVVHYEQYF
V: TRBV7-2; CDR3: CASRITEISGANVLTF
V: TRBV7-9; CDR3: CASRPSGTYEQYF
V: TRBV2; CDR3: CASSVGQGASGGYTF
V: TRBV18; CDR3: CASSLATSAILWEQFF
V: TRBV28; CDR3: CASSSRIHPTTQFF
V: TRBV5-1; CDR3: CASSLVGTGLYNEQFF
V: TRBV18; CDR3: CASSLTLTSENIQYF
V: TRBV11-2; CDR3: CASSFASAGNNEQFF